These 18 T cell receptor beta chains originate from one sample sequenced in a study of regulatory T cells in long-lasting Graves disease. According to the study, TCR beta libraries were built with iRepertoire HTBI primers and CDR3-region Arm-PCR. TCRdb reanalysed the multiplex PCR reads using MiXCR and keeps one entry per CDR3 protein. The sample lists about 420,000 distinct CDR3 sequences; about 15% were seen once. Regarding time point: newly diagnosed GD, antithyroid drugs for less than 3 months. Following extraction of RNA from PBMCs, that RNA was used to make the TCR library. The sample was also reused in another study, on T cells in Graves' hyperthyroidism and ophthalmopathy.

Sequencing was performed on peripheral blood mononuclear cells (PBMCs), taken at new diagnosis, from a patient treated with antithyroid drugs. These receptors were taken from a woman under 30 with Graves disease.

This clonotype has a count of ten or more. This chain connects TRBV28 to TRBJ2-3; 7 nucleotides align to TRBD1. Germline V gene lookup returns CDR1 MDHEN and CDR2 SYDVKM. The V segment lost 6 bases and the J segment 0 bases; nucleotides outside the gene matches: 9. This CDR3 has 16 amino acids. The CDR3 here is CASRSEQGYSTDTQYF. In DNA form, the CDR3 reads TGTGCCAGCAGAAGTGAACAGGGGTATAGCACAGATACGCAGTATTTT.

Many counts were recorded for this clonotype. The rearrangement joins TRBV6-1 to TRBJ2-7, with D hard to call. V was clipped by 4 bases and J by 2 bases, with 15 bases between them. The CDR3 contains 15 residues. Germline V lookup: CDR1 MNHNS, CDR2 SASEGT. DNA of the CDR3: TGTGCCAGCAGTGTAAGAGGAGAGAAGCCCTACGAGCAGTACTTC. Translation gives CASSVRGEKPYEQYF.

The V and J genes are TRBV9 and TRBJ1-4; maybe TRBD1 (5 bases). Germline lookup yields CDR1 SGDLS and CDR2 YYNGEE. V gave up 4 bases and J gave up 13 bases, with 20 bases separating them. This CDR3 contains 14 residues. CDR3 protein: CASSPGDGTGGLFF. The CDR3, as DNA: TGTGCCAGCAGCCCCGGGGACGGGACCGGTGGACTGTTTTTT.

A note on this clonotype: A much larger clone differs by one base, so this may be a read error. This chain uses TRBV6-2 or TRBV6-3 with TRBJ1-5, with a tentative D call TRBD1 (6 bases). The CDR3 totals 16 residues. Per the germline V gene, CDR1 is MNHEY and CDR2 is SVGEGT. Between the trimmed V and J ends, which lost 2 bases and 3 bases, there was a span of 14 bases. CDR3 in DNA: TGTGCCAGCAGTTACGGGGGGGCCCGAAACAATCAGCCCCAGCATTTT. Encoded protein: CASSYGGARNNQPQHF.

This clonotype was detected only a few times. This sequence joins TRBV29-1 and TRBJ2-1, with 9 bases lining up with TRBD2. V was clipped by 2 bases and J by 6 bases; unmatched bases: 5. The germline V gene encodes CDR1 SQVTM and CDR2 ANQGSEA. The CDR3 is 14 amino acids. The CDR3 sequence is CSVELAGRFNEQFF. The CDR3 region has the DNA TGCAGCGTTGAACTAGCGGGGCGGTTCAATGAGCAGTTCTTC.

This clonotype has more than one count but fewer than ten. The V and J genes are TRBV12-3 or TRBV12-4 and TRBJ2-2; D perhaps matches TRBD2 (6 bases). V gave up 3 bases and J gave up 1 base, with 9 bases separating them. There are 15 residues in the CDR3. The CDR3 sequence: CASSLGGMNTGELFF. In DNA form, the CDR3 reads TGTGCCAGCAGTTTGGGCGGGATGAACACCGGGGAGCTGTTTTTT.

This clonotype was detected ten times or more. The chain uses TRBV27 and TRBJ2-7, with 10 bases matching TRBD2. Per the germline V gene, CDR1 is MNHEY and CDR2 is SMNVEV (reference sequence). Trimming cost V 4 bases and J 7 bases; bases outside gene matches: 19. This CDR3 has 18 residues. CDR3 in amino acids: CASSSFRGRSGRAWEQYF. The CDR3 region has the DNA TGTGCCAGCAGTTCTTTTCGCGGGCGGAGCGGGAGGGCCTGGGAGCAGTACTTC.

The chain carries TRBV25-1 and TRBJ2-7; the match to TRBD2 covers 7 bases. The V gene's germline CDR1 is MGHDK and CDR2 SYGVNS. CDR3 length equals 17 residues. J lost 2 bases, V lost 6 bases, and 16 bases had no gene match. Written as DNA, the CDR3 is TGTGCCAGCAGCAAGGGGAGGGTAGCGGGTTTAGCCTACGAGCAGTACTTC. Residues: CASSKGRVAGLAYEQYF.

This clonotype was recorded many times. V and J are TRBV14 and TRBJ2-1; D possibly corresponds to TRBD1 (5 bases). Trimming shortened V by 4 bases and J by 7 bases, and 11 bases separated the two germline ends. The CDR3 contains 13 residues. In germline, CDR1 is SGHDN, CDR2 FVKESK. DNA of the CDR3: TGTGCCAGCAGCCGCCCAGGGCGGAATGAGCAGTTCTTC. This codes for CASSRPGRNEQFF.

The chain combines TRBV18 with TRBJ1-1, with 12 bases identical to TRBD1. The length of the CDR3 is 19 residues. The trim removed 2 bases at V and 5 bases at J, leaving 15 bases unmatched. Germline V gene data show CDR1 as KGHSH and CDR2 as LQKENI. The CDR3 DNA reads as TGTGCCAGCTCACCAATTGGCACCGGGACAGGGGGCCGGGGGACTGAAGCTTTCTTT. Its translation is CASSPIGTGTGGRGTEAFF.

About this clonotype itself: This clone may be a read error of a much larger clone one base away. The CDR3: CASNFHSSNQPQHF. DNA of the CDR3: TGTGCCAGCAACTTCCACAGTAGCAATCAGCCCCAGCATTTT. The rearrangement uses TRBV5-6 and TRBJ1-5; D is unclear. Germline-derived CDR1 and CDR2 are SGHDT and YYEEEE. V was pared by 6 bases and J by 0 bases, with 10 bases between. The CDR3 has 14 residues.

The chain links TRBV30 to TRBJ2-1, with 8 bases matching TRBD1. CDR1 is GTSNPN and CDR2 is SVGIG in the germline V gene (reference sequence). The CDR3 sequence is 13 residues long. The junction had 8 bases not matched to a gene; V was cut back by 7 bases and J by 6 bases. The CDR3 DNA reads TGTGCCTCAACCGGGACAGGTAGCAATGAGCAGTTCTTC. Its translation: CASTGTGSNEQFF.

This clonotype was found many times. The chain carries TRBV11-2 and TRBJ2-7; the match to TRBD2 covers 8 bases. Germline V gives CDR1 SGHAT, CDR2 FQNNGV. The CDR3 sequence is 15 residues long. With V trimmed by 5 bases and J by 2 bases, 8 bases remained unmatched. CDR3: CASSPLRGGAYEQYF. The CDR3 region has the DNA TGTGCCAGCAGCCCCCTCCGGGGGGGTGCCTACGAGCAGTACTTC.

The V and J genes are TRBV7-2 and TRBJ1-1, with D unclear. From germline, CDR1 is SGHTA and CDR2 FQGNSA. V was shortened by 1 base and J by 5 bases, with 8 bases between the two germline ends. This CDR3 comprises 13 residues. Here the CDR3 DNA reads TGTGCCAGCAGCTTAGAACCGGGGACTGAAGCTTTCTTT. Protein sequence: CASSLEPGTEAFF.

This chain connects TRBV5-1 to TRBJ2-4, with no clear D. Germline CDR1 SGHRS, CDR2 YFSETQ. V was cut by 6 bases and J by 6 bases, with 16 bases left in between. The CDR3 has 14 amino acids. The chain's CDR3 is CASTDQDKGNIQYF. In DNA form, the CDR3 reads TGCGCCAGCACGGATCAGGATAAGGGAAACATTCAGTACTTC.

This clonotype was picked up a small number of times. J is TRBJ2-3 and V is TRBV5-4, with D hard to call. This CDR3 contains 14 residues. Germline-derived CDR1 and CDR2 are SGHNT and YYREEE (reference sequence). Trimming cost V 0 bases and J 6 bases, with 11 bases left between them. The CDR3 reads CASSLVGEPDTQYF. CDR3 in DNA: TGTGCCAGCAGCTTGGTGGGCGAACCGGATACGCAGTATTTT. The full variable domain, in which reference TRBV5-4 and TRBJ2-3 provide the parts outside the CDR3, is ETGVTQSPTHLIKTRGQQVTLRCSSQSGHNTVSWYQQALGQGPQFIFQYYREEENGRGNFPPRFSGLQFPNYSSELNVNALELDDSALYLCASSLVGEPDTQYFGPGTRLTVL.

This clonotype was counted ten times or more. J is TRBJ2-7 and V is TRBV6-2 or TRBV6-3; maybe TRBD1 (6 bases). V lost 4 bases to trimming and J lost 1 base, with 20 bases between them. The CDR3 has 17 amino acids. Germline CDR1 reads MNHEY; CDR2 reads SVGEGT. In nucleotides, the CDR3 is TGTGCCAGCAGTTTATCCGACAGGACCGAATTATCCTACGAGCAGTACTTC. It codes for CASSLSDRTELSYEQYF.

This clonotype was counted a few times. V and J are TRBV7-9 and TRBJ2-1, with D perhaps TRBD2 (6 bases). V was cut by 0 bases and J by 7 bases, with 16 bases left in between. The CDR3 loop spans 16 amino acids. Per germline, CDR1 SEHNR and CDR2 FQNEAQ (reference sequence). For the CDR3, the DNA is TGTGCCAGCAGCTTAGCGCTGAGCCTAGCGTGGAATGAGCAGTTCTTC. It is translated as CASSLALSLAWNEQFF.